The T cell receptor (beta chain) under discussion was sequenced for a study of molecular identifiers for immune sequencing clone quantification. Overall study context: Four portions were sequenced after RNA from roughly 18,000 or 92,000 naive CD8 cells was split five ways in replicates. General study findings and limits: The share of molecules held by clones above 20 RNA copies was over 99% in effector cells and under 1% in naive cells.

Concerning this clonotype: Its antigen is not identified.

Sorting defined naive CD8 T cells as CD8+CD4-CCR7+CD45RA+. Previously described methods and listed TCR primers produced bulk TCR libraries. Each CDR3 protein is one row after TCRdb ran MiXCR on the PCR reads. The sample has more than 85,000 distinct CDR3 sequences; around 37% are singletons. The CDR3 is 13 residues long. Trimming pared 5 bases from V and 5 bases from J, leaving 12 bases between. CDR1 MNHEY and CDR2 SVGAGI come from the germline V gene. J is TRBJ2-5 and V is TRBV6-5; no definite D call. Material for sequencing was naive CD8+ T cells from blood, with Jurkat cell RNA spiked in. Described subset: FACS-sorted CD8+CD4-CCR7+CD45RA+ naive T cells. The receptor was isolated from a human donor in good health. Some libraries in this study had Jurkat cell RNA spiked in. The CDR3 DNA follows: TGTGCCAGCAGTGACGCCCCGGGCGAGACCCAGTACTTC. It codes for CASSDAPGETQYF.